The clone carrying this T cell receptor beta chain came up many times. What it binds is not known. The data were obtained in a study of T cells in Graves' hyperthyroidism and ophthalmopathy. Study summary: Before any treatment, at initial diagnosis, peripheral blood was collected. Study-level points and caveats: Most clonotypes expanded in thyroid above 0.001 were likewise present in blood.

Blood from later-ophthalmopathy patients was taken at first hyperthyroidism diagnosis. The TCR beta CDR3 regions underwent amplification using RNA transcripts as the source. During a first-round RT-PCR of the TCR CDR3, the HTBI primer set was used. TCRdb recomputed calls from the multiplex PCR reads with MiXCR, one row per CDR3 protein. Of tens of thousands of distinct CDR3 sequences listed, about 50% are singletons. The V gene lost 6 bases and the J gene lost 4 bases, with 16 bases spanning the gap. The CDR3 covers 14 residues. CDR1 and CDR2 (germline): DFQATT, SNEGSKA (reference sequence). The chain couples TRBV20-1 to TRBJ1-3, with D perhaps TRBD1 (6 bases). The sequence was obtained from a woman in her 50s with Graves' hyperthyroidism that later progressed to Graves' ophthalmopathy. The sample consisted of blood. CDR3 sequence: CSAGAGDLGNTIYF. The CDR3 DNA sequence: TGCAGTGCGGGCGCAGGGGACTTGGGAAACACCATATATTTT.